The 20 T cell receptor beta chains in this list originate from one sample, sequenced in a study of cytomegalovirus exposure and HLA in healthy donors. 13 Jbeta primers and 60 Vbeta primers were used for the PCR. TCRdb keeps only in-frame clones here, not all; method: immunoSEQ multiplex PCR. The sample shows under 300,000 clones, around 66% of them seen only once. The sequencing sample was made of PBMCs. The receptor source for this set is a female donor in good health and CMV-seronegative.

This clone turned up a few times. The V and J genes are TRBV6-1 and TRBJ2-7, with TRBD1 as a possible D gene (5 bases). V lost 2 bases and J 0 bases, leaving 11 bases between the germline ends. Germline V gene sequence: CDR1 MNHNS, CDR2 SASEGT. This CDR3 is 15 amino acids long. DNA of the CDR3: TGTGCCAGCAGTGAAACAGGTGACAGCTCCTACGAGCAGTACTTC. Protein product: CASSETGDSSYEQYF.

The genes are TRBV5-1 and TRBJ2-6; maybe TRBD2 (5 bases). Deletions cut 4 bases from V and 0 bases from J, with 17 bases between. Germline loops: CDR1 SGHRS, CDR2 YFSETQ. The CDR3 length is 18 residues. The CDR3 sequence: CASSHGLTFGSGANVLTF. The CDR3 DNA sequence: TGCGCCAGCAGCCACGGACTGACGTTTGGCTCTGGGGCCAACGTCCTGACTTTC. The full variable domain, its missing parts supplied by reference TRBV5-1 and TRBJ2-6, is KAGVTQTPRYLIKTRGQQVTLSCSPISGHRSVSWYQQTPGQGLQFLFEYFSETQRNKGNFPGRFSGRQFSNSRSEMNVSTLELGDSALYLCASSHGLTFGSGANVLTFGAGSRLTVL.

The rearrangement uses TRBV5-1 and TRBJ2-7, with 8 bases fitting TRBD2. Per the germline V gene, CDR1 is SGHRS and CDR2 is YFSETQ. Unmatched junction bases numbered 8, after V lost 5 bases and J lost 1 base. CDR3 length: 15 residues. In DNA, the CDR3 is TGCGCCAGCAGAGTAGTGAGCGGGAGTTCCTACGAGCAGTACTTC. It encodes CASRVVSGSSYEQYF.

The V call is TRBV5-1, the J call TRBJ1-2; 8 nucleotides align to TRBD1. J lost 6 bases, V lost 3 bases, and 4 bases had no gene match. This CDR3 is 13 amino acids long. Germline CDR1 is SGHRS and CDR2 is YFSETQ. CDR3 residues: CASSSRTGNGYTF. DNA for the CDR3: TGCGCCAGCAGCTCGCGGACAGGGAATGGCTACACCTTC. The full variable domain, in which reference TRBV5-1 and TRBJ1-2 provide the parts outside the CDR3, is KAGVTQTPRYLIKTRGQQVTLSCSPISGHRSVSWYQQTPGQGLQFLFEYFSETQRNKGNFPGRFSGRQFSNSRSEMNVSTLELGDSALYLCASSSRTGNGYTFGSGTRLTVV.

The genes are TRBV7-6 and TRBJ2-5; 8 bases are shared with TRBD1. Per the germline V gene, CDR1 is SGHVS and CDR2 is FNYEAQ. The CDR3 length is 16 residues. V lost 5 bases and J lost 4; bases outside the gene matches: 12. DNA of the CDR3: TGTGCCAGCAGCCTAGAGGTCCCAGGGGGCGGAGAGACCCAGTACTTC. Translation gives CASSLEVPGGGETQYF.

The chain couples TRBV29-1 to TRBJ2-1; TRBD2 matches 7 bases. The CDR3 length is 14 residues. CDR1 is SQVTM, CDR2 ANQGSEA, per germline. CDR3 DNA sequence: TGCAGTGCTCGGCTTGGGGGGGGATACAATGAGCAGTTCTTC. Translated: CSARLGGGYNEQFF.

The chain has TRBV5-1 and TRBJ2-1; 8 nucleotides line up with TRBD2. J lost 13 bases, V lost 1 base, and 7 bases had no gene match. The CDR3 sequence is 13 residues long. Per the germline V gene, CDR1 is SGHRS and CDR2 is YFSETQ. The CDR3 nucleotides read TGCGCCAGCAGCTTGACTAGCGGCATCATACAGTTCTTC. This sequence encodes CASSLTSGIIQFF.

This clone was counted a single time. The gene calls are TRBV7-9 and TRBJ2-5; D might be TRBD1 (6 bases). Germline V gene lookup returns CDR1 SEHNR and CDR2 FQNEAQ (reference sequence). The CDR3 runs to 13 residues. Trimming pared 5 bases from V and 3 bases from J, leaving 10 bases between. The CDR3 sequence: CASSSGQKETQYF. In nucleotides, the CDR3 is TGTGCCAGCAGCAGTGGACAGAAAGAGACCCAGTACTTC.

The chain has TRBV2 and TRBJ2-1; D possibly corresponds to TRBD1 (6 bases). CDR3 length: 13 amino acids. Trimming pared 6 bases from V and 5 bases from J, leaving 11 bases between. Germline values: CDR1 SNHLY, CDR2 FYNNEI. The CDR3 DNA reads as TGTGCCAGCAGGGCCGGGACAAACAATGAGCAGTTCTTC. Residues: CASRAGTNNEQFF.

The genes are TRBV5-6 and TRBJ1-3; 7 bases line up with TRBD1. V lost 3 bases and J lost 2; bases outside the gene matches: 8. CDR3 length: 16 residues. Germline CDR1 reads SGHDT; CDR2 reads YYEEEE. The CDR3 loop is CASSYFRDRAGNTIYF. The CDR3 nucleotides read TGTGCCAGCAGCTACTTTAGAGACAGGGCTGGAAACACCATATATTTT.

The rearrangement links TRBV9 to TRBJ2-1; 11 bases map to TRBD2. From germline, CDR1 is SGDLS and CDR2 YYNGEE. The J segment lost 9 bases and the V segment lost 4 bases, leaving 12 bases of the junction unmatched. The CDR3 covers 16 residues. In nucleotides, the CDR3 is TGTGCCAGCAGCCCCCTTAGCGGGAGGGCCGGTATTGAGCAGTTCTTC. Protein: CASSPLSGRAGIEQFF.

This clone occurred a few times. The V gene is TRBV10-2, the J gene TRBJ2-2; 9 positions agree with TRBD2. CDR3 size: 14 residues. V shed 7 bases, J shed 2 bases, and the junction held 2 bases outside the gene matches. Germline CDR1 reads WSHSY; CDR2 reads SAAADI. CDR3 in DNA: TGCGCCAGCACTAGCGGGACAAACACCGGGGAGCTGTTTTTT. It yields the protein CASTSGTNTGELFF.

The V call is TRBV5-1, the J call TRBJ2-7, with TRBD2 matching 8 bases. From germline, CDR1 is SGHRS and CDR2 YFSETQ. V was pared by 4 bases and J by 3 bases, with 9 bases of the junction left unmatched. The CDR3 extends over 15 amino acids. The CDR3 is CASSRESGGLYEQYF. The CDR3 DNA sequence: TGCGCCAGCAGCCGGGAGAGCGGGGGCCTCTACGAGCAGTACTTC.

This clone came up once. The rearrangement links TRBV7-8 to TRBJ1-2, with 8 bases that match TRBD1. The CDR3 has 15 amino acids. V shed 1 base, J shed 5 bases, and the junction held 6 bases outside the gene matches. Germline V gene lookup returns CDR1 SGHVS and CDR2 FQNEAQ. CDR3 residues: CASSLGTGIDYGYTF. The CDR3 DNA sequence: TGTGCCAGCAGCTTAGGGACAGGGATAGATTATGGCTACACCTTC. Together with reference TRBV7-8 and TRBJ1-2, the CDR3 gives the full variable domain: GAGVSQSPRYKVAKRGQDVALRCDPISGHVSLFWYQQALGQGPEFLTYFQNEAQLDKSGLPSDRFFAERPEGSVSTLKIQRTQQEDSAVYLCASSLGTGIDYGYTFGSGTRLTVV.

This chain links TRBV6-1 with TRBJ2-5; TRBD2 is a possible D gene (5 bases). Gene TRBJ2-7 matches the end of the DNA better, so the J call may be wrong. Per germline, CDR1 MNHNS and CDR2 SASEGT. There are 13 residues in the CDR3. The CDR3 protein is CASRKRALDEQYF. Here the CDR3 DNA reads TGTGCCAGCCGTAAGAGGGCCTTGGACGAGCAGTACTTC.

The sample holds a few counts of this clone. The chain combines TRBV28 with TRBJ2-2; TRBD2 agrees at 7 bases. The CDR3 extends over 16 amino acids. V lost 6 bases to trimming and J lost 0 bases; unmatched junction nucleotides: 7. The V gene's germline CDR1 is MDHEN and CDR2 SYDVKM. The CDR3 nucleotides are TGTGCCAGCAGCTCCACTAGCGAGACGAACACCGGGGAGCTGTTTTTT. As protein: CASSSTSETNTGELFF.

This clone was observed a few times. The chain joins TRBV15 to TRBJ2-7; D possibly corresponds to TRBD1 (6 bases). This CDR3 has 16 amino acids. Trimming stripped 0 bases from V and 4 bases from J, with 16 bases between. CDR1 is LNHNV and CDR2 is YYDKDF in the germline V gene (reference sequence). The CDR3 DNA reads TGTGCCACCAGCAGAGATGTACTACAGGGAAGGTACGAGCAGTACTTC. It codes for CATSRDVLQGRYEQYF. The full variable domain, its missing parts supplied by reference TRBV15 and TRBJ2-7, is DAMVIQNPRYQVTQFGKPVTLSCSQTLNHNVMYWYQQKSSQAPKLLFHYYDKDFNNEADTPDNFQSRRPNTSFCFLDIRSPGLGDTAMYLCATSRDVLQGRYEQYFGPGTRLTVT.

The chain joins TRBV29-1 to TRBJ2-1; TRBD2 aligns across 11 bases. In germline, CDR1 is SQVTM, CDR2 ANQGSEA. The V gene end was trimmed by 4 bases and the J gene end by 2 bases; junction bases not matched to a gene: 1. The CDR3 spans 14 residues. CDR3 DNA: TGCAGCGTTGGGGGACTAGCGGCCTACAATGAGCAGTTCTTC. This encodes CSVGGLAAYNEQFF.

The gene calls are TRBV7-9 and TRBJ1-1; tentatively, D is TRBD1 (5 bases). In germline, CDR1 is SEHNR, CDR2 FQNEAQ (reference sequence). The CDR3 totals 13 residues. V lost 4 bases and J lost 5, with 11 bases in between. The DNA for the CDR3 is TGTGCCAGCAGCTCGGGCCGGGGGACTGAAGCTTTCTTT. Amino acid sequence: CASSSGRGTEAFF.

This clone has a handful of counts. The chain has TRBV9 and TRBJ2-1; TRBD2 agrees at 7 bases. The germline CDR1 and CDR2 sequences are SGDLS and YYNGEE. The J segment lost 3 bases and the V segment lost 3 bases, leaving 6 bases of the junction unmatched. CDR3 length: 15 amino acids. As DNA, the CDR3 is TGTGCCAGCAGCGCAAGCGGGACCTACTACAATGAGCAGTTCTTC. Protein product: CASSASGTYYNEQFF. Together with reference TRBV9 and TRBJ2-1, the CDR3 gives the full variable domain: DSGVTQTPKHLITATGQRVTLRCSPRSGDLSVYWYQQSLDQGLQFLIQYYNGEERAKGNILERFSAQQFPDLHSELNLSSLELGDSALYFCASSASGTYYNEQFFGPGTRLTVL.